Described below is a single T cell receptor (beta chain) sequence and its context. The target of this receptor is not known. Base qualities were left out, and no much larger clone turns up one base away. The CDR3 spans 17 residues, from the cysteine through the phenylalanine. The entry retains the CDR3 DNA only, 51 bases that are in frame from base 1. Sequences KGHSH (CDR1) and LQKENI (CDR2) are obtained from the germline V gene. V and J lose 6 bases and 0 bases, and a span of 17 bases separates them. This record belongs to a study of OX40 agonist ivuxolimab in advanced cancers. At the level of the whole study: Ivuxolimab was an agonistic, fully human IgG2 monoclonal antibody directed against OX40 (CD134), a costimulatory receptor. The monotherapy dose-escalation portion (N ≈ 52 patients) of the phase I ivuxolimab trial is reported in the paper. Prior anti-PD-1, anti-PD-L1 or anti-CTLA-4 therapy was permitted, and 40% to 50% of dose-escalation patients had received checkpoint inhibitors. Peripheral TCRbeta sequencing was intended to test whether TCR sequence diversity was altered and clonal T-cell expansion was caused by ivuxolimab. Intravenous ivuxolimab was administered to patients every 2 weeks at six dose levels: 0.01, 0.1, 0.3, 1.5, 3 and 10 mg/kg. Among the 52 dose-escalation patients, about 19 had hepatocellular carcinoma, 15 or so melanoma, 9 renal cell carcinoma and 9 head and neck cancer. Partial responses were achieved by three dose-escalation patients, of whom one had hepatocellular carcinoma and two had cutaneous melanoma. In the dose-escalation cohort, more than 75% of patients were male, and the mean age was approximately 60 years, with a range of about 20 to 90.

Patients with a history of autoimmune disease or receiving systemic immunosuppression were excluded from the trial. Peripheral blood for TCR sequencing was collected from all dose cohorts at baseline, on cycle 4 day 1, and on cycle 7 day 1. Samples came from an open-label, multicenter, first-in-human phase I dose-escalation trial of ivuxolimab. Adults with locally advanced or metastatic melanoma, renal cell carcinoma, hepatocellular carcinoma or head and neck squamous cell carcinoma were enrolled in the trial. CD4+ and CD8+ T cells were sorted separately from peripheral blood before TCR sequencing. To sequence the TCRbeta CDR3 region, genomic DNA was isolated from the sorted cells. TCRbeta CDR3 regions were sequenced using the immunoSEQ Assay. Sourced from immuneACCESS, this table was stored by TCRdb with only in-frame sequences that have V and J called. A share of the clones is absent; for the studies checked, an unresolved V gene accounts for under half, and the remainder has no known explanation. Counted in this sample were about 94,000 clones; around nine tenths of them appeared once. Around 0.86% of the sample is taken by the ten largest.

On the study overall, not on this receptor specifically: Low levels of normalized T-cell clonal expansion were also seen in some patients who did not respond. At doses from 0.1 to 3.0 mg/kg, clonal expansion was seen in both CD4+ and CD8+ blood T cells between baseline and week 6. The antigen specificity of the clonally expanded peripheral T cells was not determined. After ivuxolimab, expanded clones were on average more numerous among CD8+ T cells than among CD4+ T cells. In partial responders in the 0.1-3.0 mg/kg groups, normalized peripheral clonal expansion was found to be among the lowest, especially among CD8+ T cells.

The sample in question was CD4+ or CD8+ T cells sorted from blood, obtained in a trial of the OX40 agonist ivuxolimab. The source of this sequence is an adult with an advanced solid tumor such as melanoma, head and neck, liver or kidney cancer. The chain was built from TRBV18 and TRBJ1-4; perhaps TRBD1 is the D gene, with 6 bases matching. The CDR3 sequence is CASSKRVGGSTNEKLFF. The nucleotide sequence reads TGTGCCAGCTCGAAGCGGGTAGGGGGATCAACTAATGAAAAACTGTTTTTT.